The present T cell receptor beta chain was sequenced within a study of metastatic and nonmetastatic thyroid tumors. Study-level information: Patients with malignant and benign thyroid disease provided blood and tumor or nodule tissue, whose repertoires were compared. Study-wide results and limits: Across blood and tumor, TCR beta diversity in malignant thyroid tumors was reportedly significantly higher than in benign nodules.

This CDR3 has 14 residues. Germline V lookup: CDR1 MDHEN, CDR2 SYDVKM. V lost 3 bases to trimming and J lost 2 bases; unmatched junction nucleotides: 3. As processed by the authors: A classifier of distant metastasis in papillary thyroid cancer was built from CDR3 differences (across clinicopathological groups). Through MiXCR, TCRdb re-clonotyped the PCR reads. The V and J calls, along with clone size, are taken from TCRdb and not from the paper's own processing. The table has roughly 22,000 clones, 36% seen once. In this sample, this clone turned up many times. Its target is not known. Not a single patient had been given any form of treatment at any point before undergoing thyroid surgery.

This sequence originates from a male donor with papillary thyroid cancer or a benign thyroid nodule (not recorded which). Some clones in this sample may be carry-over from other donors' samples. The sample consisted of blood. The rearrangement joins TRBV28 to TRBJ2-5; TRBD1 aligns across 7 bases. CDR3 sequence: CASSLAGGQETQYF. The CDR3 DNA is TGTGCCAGCAGTTTGGCAGGGGGTCAAGAGACCCAGTACTTC.